This record covers a single T cell receptor beta chain. Its cognate antigen is unknown. The data belong to a study of beta chain features in type 1 diabetes. Study-wide results and caveats: Shorter TCRB CDR3s, moderately but significantly so, were found in Type 1 diabetes patients in all four CD4+ subsets.

The whole isolated RNA underwent reverse transcription, so sequencing captured expressed TCRB transcripts. Libraries were prepared by immunoSEQ multiplex PCR; TCRdb keeps only in-frame clonotypes and omits some of them. This sample has 250,000 to 300,000 clones; 24% occur once, and the top ten carry about 0.012%. The germline V gene encodes CDR1 SGDLS and CDR2 YYNGEE. V lost 7 bases, J lost 0 bases, and 8 bases lay in between. This CDR3 region has 13 residues. The specimen sequenced was naive CD4+ T cells from blood. The chain couples TRBV9 to TRBJ1-3; perhaps TRBD1 as D (5 bases). The clonotype was recovered from a woman in her thirties with type 1 diabetes. CDR3 in amino acids: CASGGGSGNTIYF. The CDR3 DNA sequence: TGTGCCAGCGGGGGAGGCTCTGGAAACACCATATATTTT.